This T cell receptor beta chain was obtained from a study of T cells in Graves' hyperthyroidism and ophthalmopathy. Findings and caveats of the study: Prediction of ophthalmopathy progression came a median roughly 6.6 months pre-onset.

Germline V gene lookup returns CDR1 MNHEY and CDR2 SVGAGI. This CDR3 comprises 16 residues. The J segment lost 7 bases and the V segment lost 4 bases, leaving 12 bases of the junction unmatched. Amplification yielded TCR beta CDR3 regions, with RNA transcripts as the source. HTBI primers were the set used in a first-round RT-PCR of the TCR CDR3. Using its own MiXCR run on the multiplex PCR reads, TCRdb lists one record per CDR3 protein. Here the sample spans about 210,000 distinct CDR3 sequences, 15% to 20% being singletons. In patients aged 18 to 65, hyperthyroidism was newly diagnosed, with duration under 2 months. Concerning this clonotype itself: The antigen is not known.

V is TRBV6-5 and J is TRBJ2-7; TRBD1 matches 11 bases. Sequencing was done on a sample of blood. This TCR derives from a man aged 35-49 years with Graves' hyperthyroidism. The CDR3 spells CASSSPRDRGLYEQYF. For the CDR3, the DNA is TGTGCCAGCAGTTCTCCCCGGGACAGGGGGTTATATGAGCAGTACTTC.